This TCR beta chain was captured in a study of T-cell memory formation after mild COVID-19. The CDR3 extends over 13 amino acids. The germline V gene encodes CDR1 SGHRS and CDR2 YFSETQ. Trimming took off 4 bases at V and 6 bases at J, with 14 bases between the two ends. Sample barcodes and UMIs were carried by the TCR alpha and TCR beta cDNA libraries that 5'RACE generated with constant-segment primers. TCRdb redid the calling of the 5' RACE reads with MiXCR, one entry per CDR3 protein. The table lists approximately 400,000 distinct CDR3 sequences, more than 15% of them singletons. The receptor was derived from a man aged 18 to 30 who had mild COVID-19 (a few samples of this study predate the infection). Cell type and time point are not known. The sequencing sample was made of PBMCs or a T cell subset sorted from them (not recorded which). The chain couples TRBV5-1 to TRBJ2-7; D is perhaps TRBD1 or TRBD2 (6 bases each). The CDR3 reads CASSPGAGSEQYV. The CDR3 DNA reads as TGCGCCAGCAGCCCAGGGGCGGGGAGCGAGCAGTACGTC.